Presented here are 8 T cell receptor beta chains from one specimen sequenced in a study of OX40 agonist ivuxolimab in advanced cancers. TCRdb keeps only in-frame clones here, not all; method: immunoSEQ multiplex PCR. The data hold about 98,000 clones, with around 90% observed a single time. Material: CD4+ or CD8+ T cells sorted from blood, obtained in a trial of the OX40 agonist ivuxolimab. These receptors came from an adult with an advanced solid tumor such as melanoma, head and neck, liver or kidney cancer.

V and J are TRBV2 and TRBJ1-1, with D possibly TRBD1 on 6 matching bases. V gave up 11 bases and J gave up 1 base, with 14 bases separating them. CDR3 length: 13 amino acids. Germline V gene lookup returns CDR1 SNHLY and CDR2 FYNNEI. CDR3 sequence reads: CAGQTEKNTEAFF. CDR3 coding DNA: TGTGCCGGACAGACAGAAAAGAACACTGAAGCTTTCTTT.

The genes are TRBV7-8 and TRBJ1-2, with a possible D match to TRBD1 (6 bases). Deletions cut 5 bases from V and 8 bases from J, with 21 bases between. This CDR3 contains 15 residues. Per the germline V gene, CDR1 is SGHVS and CDR2 is FQNEAQ. CDR3 coding DNA: TGTGCCAGCAGCCCAGTGGGGGGCGTTAGGCACGGCTACACCTTC. Its translation: CASSPVGGVRHGYTF.

The chain recombines TRBV6-5 with TRBJ1-3, with D maybe TRBD1 (5 bases). The V gene's germline CDR1 is MNHEY and CDR2 SVGAGI. Deletions cut 5 bases from V and 2 bases from J, with 13 bases between. The CDR3 loop spans 15 amino acids. This chain's CDR3 is CASSPGHPAGNTIYF. The CDR3 bases are TGTGCCAGCAGTCCCGGACACCCGGCTGGAAACACCATATATTTT.

V gene TRBV27 combines with J gene TRBJ2-2; 8 bases are a match to TRBD2. The V and J ends lost 3 bases and 0 bases, in that order; junction bases with no gene match: 3. From germline, CDR1 is MNHEY and CDR2 SMNVEV (reference sequence). The CDR3 has 16 residues. The CDR3 DNA reads as TGTGCCAGCAGTTTTGCCGGGGGGGCGAACACCGGGGAGCTGTTTTTT. Its translation is CASSFAGGANTGELFF.

The rearrangement uses TRBV7-9 and TRBJ1-1; D gene uncertain. Germline V lookup: CDR1 SEHNR, CDR2 FQNEAQ (reference sequence). The ends were cut back, 8 bases at V and 1 base at J, with 17 bases in the middle. The CDR3 loop spans 15 amino acids. CDR3 DNA: TGTGCCAGCGGTACGGGAGTGGCCCCGAACACTGAAGCTTTCTTT. This gives the protein CASGTGVAPNTEAFF.

V usage is TRBV7-2 and J usage is TRBJ2-5, with D perhaps matching TRBD2 (5 bases). The J call may be wrong; the DNA end is better matched by TRBJ2-7. The CDR3 spans 14 residues. Germline V gives CDR1 SGHTA, CDR2 FQGNSA. CDR3 residues: CASSFKRVSYEQYF. CDR3 coding DNA: TGTGCCAGCAGCTTCAAGAGGGTCTCCTACGAGCAGTACTTC.

This chain links TRBV7-8 with TRBJ1-3; 8 positions match TRBD1. The CDR3 has 15 amino acids. With 2 bases clipped from V and 4 bases from J, the junction kept 4 bases outside the gene matches. Per germline, CDR1 SGHVS and CDR2 FQNEAQ. The CDR3 DNA is TGTGCCAGCAGCTTATCACAGGGGGGAGGAAACACCATATATTTT. It encodes CASSLSQGGGNTIYF.

The J gene is TRBJ2-3, the V gene TRBV18; D is uncertain. The CDR3 spans 16 residues. CDR1 is KGHSH, CDR2 LQKENI, per germline. The germline V and J ends were trimmed by 1 base and 0 bases, with 11 bases remaining between them. The CDR3 spells CASSPLMAVSTDTQYF. The CDR3 DNA follows: TGTGCCAGCTCACCACTAATGGCGGTTAGCACAGATACGCAGTATTTT.